This TCR beta chain emerged from a study of control samples from healthy donors and cancer patients. The method was immunoSEQ multiplex PCR; TCRdb's version includes in-frame clones alone and lacks a portion of them. The repertoire holds over 150,000 clones, with nearly 90% as singletons. The V gene's germline CDR1 is SGHTA and CDR2 FQGNSA. The length of the CDR3 is 12 residues. The germline V and J ends were trimmed by 1 base and 4 bases, with 3 bases remaining between them. Sequenced: blood. This TCR derives from a woman between 50 and 59 years old in good health. The V call is TRBV7-2, the J call TRBJ2-3; D is uncertain. This CDR3 reads CASSLGADTQYF. The CDR3 nucleotides read TGTGCCAGCAGCTTAGGTGCAGATACGCAGTATTTT.